The 15 T cell receptor beta chains reported below all come from one sample, sequenced in a study of monozygotic twins with inflammatory bowel disease (dated by TCRdb to between 2019 and 2020). The library came from 5' RACE. These reads were obtained on an Illumina HiSeq 2500. Following TCRdb reprocessing, every CDR3 protein sequence forms one entry, and DNA is not provided. The table for this sample shows some 150,000 distinct CDR3 sequences. In total, the top ten clones hold just under 7.5% of the sample. The specimen was blood. These receptor sequences come from a human donor with ulcerative colitis or Crohn's disease, or a healthy co-twin of an affected twin (not recorded which).

The V call is TRBV20-1, the J call TRBJ2-7; TCRdb's assignment of TRBD2 cannot be checked, as there is no DNA. This CDR3 is 14 amino acids long. Germline CDR1 and CDR2: DFQATT and SNEGSKA (reference sequence). CDR3 in amino acids: CSASLKLASGEQYF.

The chain's CDR3 is CAWNAGGNTEAFF. The chain has TRBV30 and TRBJ1-1; lacking DNA, the TRBD1 call made by TCRdb goes unchecked. Per germline, CDR1 GTSNPN and CDR2 SVGIG (reference sequence). The CDR3 spans 13 residues. The variable domain in full, completed from reference TRBV30 and TRBJ1-1, reads SQTIHQWPATLVQPVGSPLSLECTVEGTSNPNLYWYRQAAGRGLQLLFYSVGIGQISSEVPQNLSASRPQDRQFILSSKKLLLSDSGFYLCAWNAGGNTEAFFGQGTRLTVV.

This chain connects TRBV18 to TRBJ1-2. There are 14 residues in the CDR3. The germline gives CDR1 KGHSH, CDR2 LQKENI. The CDR3 is CASSPKEQTYGYTF.

The rearrangement uses TRBV12-3 or TRBV12-4 and TRBJ2-6; TCRdb's D gene call, TRBD1, goes unchecked for lack of DNA. This CDR3 has 16 amino acids. CDR3: CASSLKRGTGANVLTF.

The chain has TRBV10-3 and TRBJ2-1; with no DNA, the TCRdb D assignment of TRBD1 cannot be verified. The germline gives CDR1 ENHRY, CDR2 SYGVKD. The CDR3 has 16 residues. The chain's CDR3 is CAISESPGATYNEQFF.

The chain joins TRBV6-1 to TRBJ2-7; checking the TCRdb D call of TRBD1 is not possible without DNA. The germline V gene has CDR1 MNHNS and CDR2 SASEGT. The CDR3 runs to 15 residues. The CDR3 here is CASTELGGMTYEQYF.

The rearrangement uses TRBV5-1 and TRBJ2-7; TCRdb reports TRBD1, a call that lacks DNA to check it against. Germline CDR1 SGHRS, CDR2 YFSETQ. The CDR3 runs to 13 residues. The CDR3 spells CATQQGMAYEQYF.

The J gene is TRBJ1-3, the V gene TRBV9; TCRdb lists TRBD1, though no DNA is available to test this call. From germline, CDR1 is SGDLS and CDR2 YYNGEE. This CDR3 has 15 residues. This CDR3 reads CASSGAWGRGNTIYF.

The chain links TRBV7-2 to TRBJ2-5. The germline gives CDR1 SGHTA, CDR2 FQGNSA. The CDR3 is 14 residues long. The CDR3 here is CASSSGQYQETQYF.

The chain is built from TRBV7-2 and TRBJ2-1; the TCRdb D gene call, TRBD1, has no DNA to confirm it. Per germline, CDR1 SGHTA and CDR2 FQGNSA. This CDR3 is 15 amino acids long. The CDR3 loop reads CASSPSGGLYNEQFF.

This chain joins TRBV30 and TRBJ2-7; the TCRdb D gene call, TRBD1, has no DNA to confirm it. Per the germline V gene, CDR1 is GTSNPN and CDR2 is SVGIG (reference sequence). The CDR3 is 14 residues long. CDR3 loop: CAWSVPRGSYEQYF.

V gene TRBV5-6 combines with J gene TRBJ2-7. The CDR3 contains 13 residues. CDR1 and CDR2 (germline): SGHDT, YYEEEE. CDR3 region: CASSYKGTHEQYF.

The chain uses TRBV20-1 and TRBJ1-2; TCRdb calls TRBD1, which cannot be checked without DNA. Germline CDR1 reads DFQATT; CDR2 reads SNEGSKA (reference sequence). CDR3 length: 13 residues. The CDR3 reads CSASTTGGYGYTF.

The chain carries TRBV10-2 and TRBJ2-1. From germline, CDR1 is WSHSY and CDR2 SAAADI. The CDR3 extends over 15 amino acids. CDR3 amino acids: CASTQSGTAYNEQFF.

The chain recombines TRBV12-3 or TRBV12-4 with TRBJ2-7; lacking DNA, the TRBD1 call made by TCRdb goes unchecked. This CDR3 has 15 amino acids. The CDR3 reads CASSPRGLSSYEQYF.